Sequencing of this T cell receptor beta chain was carried out in a study of shared clonotypes between healthy human individuals. Assay used: immunoSEQ multiplex PCR; TCRdb lists only in-frame clones, some missing. The sample records a few hundred thousand clones, 95% to 98% being singletons. Germline CDR1 and CDR2: SNHLY and FYNNEI. CDR3 length: 17 residues. Between the trimmed V and J ends, which lost 4 bases and 3 bases, there was a span of 22 bases. This receptor was identified in a woman between 25 and 40 years old in good health. Sequencing was done on a sample of naive CD4+ T cells sorted from blood. Subset denoted: CD45RA+ positively selected. The chain joins TRBV2 to TRBJ2-7; D unresolved. CDR3 sequence reads: CASSATPVRLTDYEQYF. Written as DNA, the CDR3 is TGTGCCAGCAGTGCGACCCCGGTTAGACTTACTGACTACGAGCAGTACTTC.